A single sample gave rise to the 12 T cell receptor beta chains below, sequenced in a study of shared T cell receptors in the human thymus. Method: immunoSEQ multiplex PCR; TCRdb's copy keeps in-frame clones and lacks some. Of under 850,000 clones detected, 88% appear once; the ten largest clones hold around 0.0099%. In addition, the sample was reused for a study of human thymus T cells.

Sample: thymocytes. The receptors shown here come from a boy under two years old with a congenital heart defect.

The J gene is TRBJ1-2, the V gene TRBV5-1; 9 bases match TRBD1. Trimming cost V 4 bases and J 3 bases; bases outside gene matches: 7. Germline V CDR1 and CDR2: SGHRS, YFSETQ. The CDR3 spans 15 residues. The CDR3 reads CASSVGTGWDYGYTF. The CDR3, as DNA: TGCGCCAGCAGCGTAGGGACAGGGTGGGACTATGGCTACACCTTC. The full variable domain, completed using reference TRBV5-1 and TRBJ1-2, is KAGVTQTPRYLIKTRGQQVTLSCSPISGHRSVSWYQQTPGQGLQFLFEYFSETQRNKGNFPGRFSGRQFSNSRSEMNVSTLELGDSALYLCASSVGTGWDYGYTFGSGTRLTVV.

Details on this clone: Other nucleotide sequences in the sample specify the same CDR3. The DNA of the CDR3 is TGCGCCAGCAGCCAGGGACTAGCACCCTCCTACGAGCAGTACTTC. Translation gives CASSQGLAPSYEQYF. This chain connects TRBV4-1 to TRBJ2-7; 9 bases are shared with TRBD2. The germline V gene has CDR1 MGHRA and CDR2 YSYEKL. V shed 3 bases, J shed 0 bases, and the junction held 3 bases outside the gene matches. The CDR3 contains 15 residues.

The rearrangement links TRBV10-2 to TRBJ2-3, with D possibly TRBD1 on 6 matching bases. The CDR3 spans 15 residues. CDR1 and CDR2 (germline): WSHSY, SAAADI. Trimming took off 2 bases at V and 0 bases at J, with 9 bases between the two ends. This CDR3 is CASSEGQPSTDTQYF. CDR3 nucleotide sequence: TGCGCCAGCAGTGAGGGACAGCCCAGCACAGATACGCAGTATTTT.

The chain has TRBV27 and TRBJ2-2, with D perhaps matching TRBD2 (6 bases). Germline assignment: CDR1 MNHEY and CDR2 SMNVEV (reference sequence). The ends were cut back, 4 bases at V and 0 bases at J, with 21 bases in the middle. This CDR3 contains 19 residues. CDR3 coding DNA: TGTGCCAGCAGTTCGGGTTTGGGGAGGCGGGACCCGAACACCGGGGAGCTGTTTTTT. Translating gives CASSSGLGRRDPNTGELFF.

V gene TRBV5-1 combines with J gene TRBJ1-3; D perhaps matches TRBD1 (6 bases). This CDR3 contains 15 residues. Trimming pared 4 bases from V and 0 bases from J, leaving 11 bases between. The V gene's germline CDR1 is SGHRS and CDR2 YFSETQ. CDR3 nucleotide sequence: TGCGCCAGCAGCGCACAGGGTGGCTCTGGAAACACCATATATTTT. Translation gives CASSAQGGSGNTIYF.

The chain carries TRBV28 and TRBJ2-2, with 14 bases that match TRBD2. V lost 5 bases and J lost 5; bases outside the gene matches: 10. CDR1 MDHEN and CDR2 SYDVKM come from the germline V gene. The length of the CDR3 is 18 residues. The CDR3 DNA reads TGTGCCAGCAGTCCGCCGGGACTAGCGGGAGTTAGAACCGGGGAGCTGTTTTTT. The encoded protein is CASSPPGLAGVRTGELFF.

The rearrangement uses TRBV5-1 and TRBJ1-2; no clear D. V lost 1 base, J lost 4 bases, and 14 bases lay in between. The germline V gene has CDR1 SGHRS and CDR2 YFSETQ. The CDR3 runs to 15 residues. CDR3 sequence: CASSLMLGDAYGYTF. The CDR3 DNA reads TGCGCCAGCAGCTTGATGCTCGGGGATGCCTATGGCTACACCTTC. Filled out from reference TRBV5-1 and TRBJ1-2, the complete variable domain reads KAGVTQTPRYLIKTRGQQVTLSCSPISGHRSVSWYQQTPGQGLQFLFEYFSETQRNKGNFPGRFSGRQFSNSRSEMNVSTLELGDSALYLCASSLMLGDAYGYTFGSGTRLTVV.

The chain employs TRBV10-3 and TRBJ2-3; 13 bases line up with TRBD2. J lost 3 bases, V lost 3 bases, and 15 bases had no gene match. The CDR3 consists of 20 residues. Germline values: CDR1 ENHRY, CDR2 SYGVKD. This CDR3 reads CAISDFWVGLAGEETDTQYF. The CDR3 nucleotides are TGTGCCATCAGTGATTTCTGGGTTGGACTAGCGGGAGAGGAGACAGATACGCAGTATTTT.

The chain uses TRBV6-5 and TRBJ1-2; the match to TRBD1 covers 8 bases. The ends lost 5 bases at V and 7 bases at J; junction bases unmatched: 9. The CDR3 consists of 14 residues. Germline V CDR1 and CDR2: MNHEY, SVGAGI. CDR3 DNA: TGTGCCAGCAGTGAAGGGGACAGGACGGGTGGCTACACCTTC. Its protein product is CASSEGDRTGGYTF.

This clone was observed a handful of times. The chain recombines TRBV18 with TRBJ2-3; no firm D call. Trimming left V 3 bases short and J 0 bases short, with 13 bases between. Germline-derived CDR1 and CDR2 are KGHSH and LQKENI. The CDR3 has 16 residues. CDR3 coding DNA: TGTGCCAGCTCACCCGTTCGGGTCTCTAGCACAGATACGCAGTATTTT. This codes for CASSPVRVSSTDTQYF.

The chain recombines TRBV2 with TRBJ2-3; 9 nucleotides match TRBD2. CDR3 length equals 19 residues. Germline values: CDR1 SNHLY, CDR2 FYNNEI. The J segment lost 5 bases and the V segment lost 1 base, leaving 16 bases of the junction unmatched. CDR3 in DNA: TGTGCCAGCAGTGAAGGACTAGCGGCAGATTGGGAGCGCCAAGATACGCAGTATTTT. Its protein is CASSEGLAADWERQDTQYF.

The CDR3, as DNA: TGTGCCAGCGGGGAGCGGGATTTCACAGATACGCAGTATTTT. This sequence encodes CASGERDFTDTQYF. The chain uses TRBV2 and TRBJ2-3; 7 bases align to TRBD2. V lost 8 bases, J lost 2 bases, and 7 bases stayed unmatched. Germline loops: CDR1 SNHLY, CDR2 FYNNEI. The CDR3 length is 14 residues. The whole variable domain, remainder taken from reference TRBV2 and TRBJ2-3, is EPEVTQTPSHQVTQMGQEVILRCVPISNHLYFYWYRQILGQKVEFLVSFYNNEISEKSEIFDDQFSVERPDGSNFTLKIRSTKLEDSAMYFCASGERDFTDTQYFGPGTRLTVL.